Many counts were recorded for the clone carrying this T cell receptor beta chain. Its antigen is undetermined. The source of the sample is a study of regulatory T cells in long-lasting Graves disease. Broader study findings: Persistent disease exhibited a predilection for TRBV28, TRBJ1-2 and TRBJ2-5.

The CDR3 consists of 18 residues. Trimming took 2 bases from V and 1 from J; bases not matched to a gene: 12. Germline values: CDR1 SGHTA, CDR2 FQGTGA. Time point noted: newly diagnosed GD, antithyroid drugs for less than 3 months. Extracted PBMC RNA gave rise to the TCR library. According to the study, TCR beta libraries were built with iRepertoire HTBI primers and CDR3-region Arm-PCR. Via MiXCR, TCRdb re-called the multiplex PCR reads, giving one row per CDR3 protein. The sample holds fewer than 650,000 distinct CDR3 sequences, around 15% seen once. Another study also made use of these data, one on T cells in Graves' hyperthyroidism and ophthalmopathy. That report notes: For the diagnoses, clinical symptoms, serum thyroxine and TRAb, thyroid ultrasound and orbital computed tomography were used. The HTBI set primed first-round TCR CDR3 RT-PCR.

This receptor was identified in a woman in her thirties with Graves disease. This chain joins TRBV7-3 and TRBJ1-1; the match to TRBD1 covers 8 bases. The sequenced sample was peripheral blood mononuclear cells (PBMCs), obtained at new diagnosis, from a patient treated with antithyroid drugs. CDR3 sequence: CASSLLGRPQGGNTEAFF. CDR3 bases: TGTGCCAGCAGCTTACTCGGGCGCCCACAGGGGGGGAACACTGAAGCTTTCTTT.